This T cell receptor (beta chain) was documented in a study of neurological immune-mediated disorders. Findings and caveats of the study: When the repertoires were sorted by phylogenetic grouping, those of 18 of 34 multiple sclerosis patients ended up in one related-CDR3 cluster, a possible signature.

The method for making cDNA was 5'RACE, and it used 10-nucleotide random UMIs. The yield of each sequencing run was over 190 million TCR-beta sequences from 15-18 subjects. TCRdb processed the 5' RACE reads anew with MiXCR; each CDR3 protein has one entry. The sample lists around 50,000 distinct CDR3 sequences; under 4.5% were seen once. Germline trimming cut 4 bases from V and 0 bases from J; bases unmatched to any gene: 2. CDR1 and CDR2 from the germline V gene are LGHDT and YNNKEL (reference sequence). The CDR3 is made up of 15 amino acids. This clonotype was seen many times. Its specificity is unknown.

The chain has TRBV3-1 and TRBJ1-1, with TRBD1 matching over 10 bases. The origin of this receptor is a woman between 25 and 40 years old with multiple sclerosis. Sequencing was done on a sample of PBMCs. The CDR3 DNA is TGTGCCAGCAGCCCTGGGACAGGGGTGAACACTGAAGCTTTCTTT. It specifies CASSPGTGVNTEAFF.